This T cell receptor beta chain is drawn from a study of shared T cell receptors in the human thymus. The CDR3 consists of 14 residues. Trimming removed 0 bases at V and 1 base at J, with 6 bases between. In germline, CDR1 is GTSNPN, CDR2 SVGIG (reference sequence). Here immunoSEQ multiplex PCR was the method, and the copy in TCRdb shows in-frame clones only, minus some. The sample has hundreds of thousands of clones; approximately 87% are singletons. This same sample was also taken into another study, of human thymus T cells. As that study records: Resected material from corrective heart surgery provided the thymus tissue analysed. Usage of V and J genes appeared biased in thymic and blood repertoires.

The gene calls are TRBV30 and TRBJ2-2; D not certain. The sequenced sample was thymocytes. This receptor was taken from a boy younger than two with a congenital heart defect. The CDR3: CAWSVHRNTGELFF. The CDR3 bases are TGTGCCTGGAGTGTACACAGGAACACCGGGGAGCTGTTTTTT.